This T cell receptor (beta chain) was obtained from a study of T cells in narcolepsy. Study context: Enrolled donors included narcolepsy type 1 or type 2 patients and healthy controls.

The study's findings and limits: Some memory CD4+ repertoires had no autoreactive clone sequences. HCRT-specific and TRIB2-specific autoreactive clonotypes appeared among same-patient CSF and blood CD4+ clonotypes. Healthy controls reportedly lacked the autoreactive clonotypes serially found in patients' blood.

V was clipped by 6 bases and J by 5 bases; unmatched bases: 8. This CDR3 is 14 amino acids long. CDR1 is MNHNY and CDR2 is SVGAGI in the germline V gene (reference sequence). The table came from immunoSEQ multiplex PCR; TCRdb's copy has only in-frame clones and leaves some out. In the table there are 25,000 to 35,000 clones, about 90% of which are singletons. As to this clone: Its specificity is not known.

Specimen: CD45RA- memory CD4+ T cells from PBMCs. The genes are TRBV6-6 and TRBJ2-7; 9 bases line up with TRBD1. The TCR sequence derives from a human donor with narcolepsy. The CDR3 protein is CASRKDRGFNEQYF. The CDR3 nucleotides read TGTGCCAGCAGAAAAGACAGGGGGTTCAACGAGCAGTACTTC.